The 25 T cell receptor beta chains given below trace back to one sample, sequenced in a study of blood T cell repertoires in COVID-19. Assay used: immunoSEQ multiplex PCR; TCRdb lists only in-frame clones, some missing. This table has approximately 410,000 clones, more than 80% appearing once. The sequenced sample consisted of peripheral blood. These receptors all stem from a woman aged 25-40 years with active or convalescent COVID-19.

CDR3 region: CASLHYNYGYTF. CDR3 nucleotides: TGTGCCAGCTTGCACTATAACTATGGCTACACCTTC. The chain uses TRBV28 and TRBJ1-2, with unresolved D. In germline, CDR1 is MDHEN, CDR2 SYDVKM. The CDR3 covers 12 residues. Trimming removed 8 bases from V and 1 base from J, with 8 bases in between.

This clone has just one count. The chain employs TRBV25-1 and TRBJ2-1; 11 nucleotides align to TRBD2. The CDR3 sequence is 15 residues long. V dropped 4 bases and J dropped 6; count of bases not matched to a gene: 5. Germline-derived CDR1 and CDR2 are MGHDK and SYGVNS. CDR3 in amino acids: CASSGLSGRGNEQFF. The DNA of the CDR3 is TGTGCCAGCAGTGGGCTTAGCGGGAGGGGCAATGAGCAGTTCTTC.

The chain couples TRBV27 to TRBJ1-2, with 9 bases identical to TRBD1. CDR3 length: 12 amino acids. V was pared by 7 bases and J by 8 bases, with 5 bases of the junction left unmatched. The germline V gene has CDR1 MNHEY and CDR2 SMNVEV (reference sequence). CDR3 sequence: CASKMTGGGYTF. In nucleotides, the CDR3 is TGTGCCAGCAAGATGACAGGGGGAGGCTACACCTTC.

The gene calls are TRBV19 and TRBJ2-3; D not certain. With 4 bases removed from V and 2 bases from J, the gap between germline ends came to 10 bases. CDR1 and CDR2 (germline): LNHDA, SQIVND (reference sequence). The CDR3 is 14 residues long. DNA for the CDR3: TGTGCCAGTAGTAATTTCGGTGTCACAGATACGCAGTATTTT. Translation: CASSNFGVTDTQYF.

This chain joins TRBV6-5 and TRBJ2-5; possibly TRBD1 for D (6 bases). With 7 bases removed from V and 1 base from J, the gap between germline ends came to 16 bases. Germline V CDR1 and CDR2: MNHEY, SVGAGI. The CDR3 loop spans 15 amino acids. The CDR3 DNA reads TGTGCCAGCACCGCTTGGACAGATATCCAAGAGACCCAGTACTTC. It encodes CASTAWTDIQETQYF.

This chain connects TRBV19 to TRBJ1-2; 8 bases agree with TRBD1. This CDR3 is built from 13 residues. Germline values: CDR1 LNHDA, CDR2 SQIVND (reference sequence). V shed 5 bases and J 7 bases; nucleotides not matched to a gene: 6. The CDR3 region is CASSEQGVFGYTF. The CDR3 coding sequence is TGTGCCAGTAGTGAACAGGGGGTATTTGGCTACACCTTC.

The chain employs TRBV5-1 and TRBJ2-5; weak D call: TRBD2 (6 bases). This CDR3 region has 13 residues. The V end was cut by 7 bases, the J end by 5 bases, with 15 bases between. Germline CDR1 is SGHRS and CDR2 is YFSETQ. CDR3 loop: CASRLFGGETQYF. The DNA for the CDR3 is TGCGCCAGCCGCCTATTTGGGGGGGAGACCCAGTACTTC.

About this clone: Other nucleotide sequences in the sample specify the same CDR3. CDR3 amino acids: CASSEAQGNYGYTF. CDR3 nucleotide sequence: TGTGCCAGCAGTGAAGCGCAGGGGAACTATGGCTACACCTTC. This chain joins TRBV6-1 and TRBJ1-2; tentative D call: TRBD1 (6 bases). V was trimmed by 0 bases and J by 2 bases, leaving 7 bases between them. Germline CDR1 and CDR2: MNHNS and SASEGT. The CDR3 is 14 amino acids.

The chain carries TRBV7-6 and TRBJ2-1; 9 positions agree with TRBD1. The germline V gene encodes CDR1 SGHVS and CDR2 FNYEAQ. The CDR3 covers 15 residues. The trim removed 4 bases at V and 1 base at J, leaving 2 bases unmatched. In DNA form, the CDR3 reads TGTGCCAGCAGCTCGACAGGGGGTTCCTACAATGAGCAGTTCTTC. Translating gives CASSSTGGSYNEQFF.

This chain connects TRBV19 to TRBJ1-5; 8 positions match TRBD1. CDR3 size: 15 residues. From germline, CDR1 is LNHDA and CDR2 SQIVND (reference sequence). J was trimmed by 1 base and V by 4 bases; bases with no gene match: 3. The CDR3 DNA sequence: TGTGCCAGTAGTACCCGACAGGGGAGCAATCAGCCCCAGCATTTT. Translating it yields CASSTRQGSNQPQHF. The full variable domain, in which reference TRBV19 and TRBJ1-5 provide the parts outside the CDR3, is DGGITQSPKYLFRKEGQNVTLSCEQNLNHDAMYWYRQDPGQGLRLIYYSQIVNDFQKGDIAEGYSVSREKKESFPLTVTSAQKNPTAFYLCASSTRQGSNQPQHFGDGTRLSIL.

The rearrangement uses TRBV5-4 and TRBJ2-4; 13 nucleotides align to TRBD2. The germline V gene encodes CDR1 SGHNT and CDR2 YYREEE (reference sequence). Trimming took 3 bases from V and 3 from J; bases not matched to a gene: 9. This CDR3 comprises 18 residues. CDR3 DNA sequence: TGTGCCAGCAGCTCAACCGGGACTAGCGGGATGGTCAAAAACATTCAGTACTTC. This encodes CASSSTGTSGMVKNIQYF.

The rearrangement joins TRBV19 to TRBJ2-6, with a possible D match to TRBD1 (6 bases). V was trimmed by 4 bases and J by 0 bases, leaving 19 bases between them. The CDR3 is 19 residues long. Germline CDR1 and CDR2: LNHDA and SQIVND (reference sequence). The DNA for the CDR3 is TGTGCCAGTAGTAGGCAGGGGTGGGACACCCTCTCTGGGGCCAACGTCCTGACTTTC. Protein: CASSRQGWDTLSGANVLTF.

This chain uses TRBV6-5 with TRBJ1-5; D not certain. In germline, CDR1 is MNHEY, CDR2 SVGAGI. This CDR3 contains 13 residues. With 4 bases removed from V and 3 bases from J, the gap between germline ends came to 7 bases. CDR3 DNA: TGTGCCAGCAGTTTAGCCACCAATCAGCCCCAGCATTTT. This translates into CASSLATNQPQHF.

CDR3 region: CASFWRNNEKLFF. The CDR3 DNA sequence: TGCGCCAGCTTCTGGAGGAATAATGAAAAACTGTTTTTT. V and J are TRBV5-1 and TRBJ1-4; D ambiguous. The CDR3 contains 13 residues. Germline assignment: CDR1 SGHRS and CDR2 YFSETQ. Deletions cut 7 bases from V and 4 bases from J, with 11 bases between.

DNA for the CDR3: TGTGCCAGCAGTGAAGTCCTCGAGCAGTACTTC. This codes for CASSEVLEQYF. J is TRBJ2-7 and V is TRBV6-1; no reliable D call. The V end was cut by 1 base, the J end by 6 bases, with 4 bases between. The V gene's germline CDR1 is MNHNS and CDR2 SASEGT. This CDR3 has 11 amino acids.

The chain couples TRBV6-6 to TRBJ1-1; D not resolved. The germline gives CDR1 MNHNY, CDR2 SVGAGI (reference sequence). With 2 bases removed from V and 1 base from J, the gap between germline ends came to 8 bases. This CDR3 has 14 residues. For the CDR3, the DNA is TGTGCCAGCAGTTACACACCCTCGAACACTGAAGCTTTCTTT. Translation gives CASSYTPSNTEAFF.

The chain joins TRBV25-1 to TRBJ2-7, with D maybe TRBD1 (5 bases). The CDR3 length is 12 residues. Trimming took off 6 bases at V and 6 bases at J, with 12 bases between the two ends. Germline loops: CDR1 MGHDK, CDR2 SYGVNS. CDR3 loop: CASSSYDSEQYF. The DNA for the CDR3 is TGTGCCAGCAGCTCCTACGACAGCGAGCAGTACTTC.

Only a few counts were recorded for this clone. This sequence joins TRBV18 and TRBJ1-2; 10 bases match TRBD1. This CDR3 has 15 residues. CDR1 is KGHSH, CDR2 LQKENI, per germline. The ends lost 6 bases at V and 3 bases at J; junction bases unmatched: 7. The CDR3 loop reads CASSPTGQGDYGYTF. In nucleotides, the CDR3 is TGTGCCAGCTCGCCAACCGGACAGGGGGACTATGGCTACACCTTC. Using reference TRBV18 and TRBJ1-2 for the parts outside the CDR3, the full variable domain is NAGVMQNPRHLVRRRGQEARLRCSPMKGHSHVYWYRQLPEEGLKFMVYLQKENIIDESGMPKERFSAEFPKEGPSILRIQQVVRGDSAAYFCASSPTGQGDYGYTFGSGTRLTVV.

The rearrangement joins TRBV5-1 to TRBJ2-1; tentatively, D is TRBD2 (6 bases). Trimming left V 2 bases short and J 6 bases short, with 27 bases between. Germline CDR1 reads SGHRS; CDR2 reads YFSETQ. The length of the CDR3 is 19 residues. The CDR3 is CASSLYTNGLSGVTNEQFF. The CDR3 region has the DNA TGCGCCAGCAGCTTATACACCAATGGACTTAGCGGTGTTACCAATGAGCAGTTCTTC.

This clone was counted a single time. The chain is built from TRBV20-1 and TRBJ1-6; 9 bases agree with TRBD1. Trimming took 3 bases from V and 13 from J; bases not matched to a gene: 7. Per germline, CDR1 DFQATT and CDR2 SNEGSKA (reference sequence). The CDR3 spans 13 residues. This CDR3 is CSASGGQGKPLHF. The CDR3 nucleotides are TGCAGTGCTAGTGGGGGACAGGGCAAGCCCCTCCACTTT.

This chain uses TRBV19 with TRBJ2-7, with TRBD1 identical over 8 bases. This CDR3 is 14 amino acids long. Trimming removed 6 bases from V and 3 bases from J; junction bases left unmatched: 7. The germline V gene has CDR1 LNHDA and CDR2 SQIVND (reference sequence). The CDR3 loop is CASSSGTGHYEQYF. The CDR3 nucleotides read TGTGCCAGTAGCTCCGGGACAGGTCACTACGAGCAGTACTTC.

The chain links TRBV19 to TRBJ2-3, with 13 bases that match TRBD2. The CDR3 extends over 17 amino acids. Germline lookup yields CDR1 LNHDA and CDR2 SQIVND (reference sequence). The V segment lost 5 bases and the J segment 2 bases; nucleotides outside the gene matches: 7. The CDR3 spells CASSFLLAGGDTDTQYF. The CDR3, as DNA: TGTGCCAGTAGTTTTTTACTAGCGGGGGGGGACACAGATACGCAGTATTTT.

The CDR3 coding sequence is TGTGCCAGCAGAAAGGGACAGGGATCCTACGAGCAGTACTTC. This sequence encodes CASRKGQGSYEQYF. The rearrangement uses TRBV6-5 and TRBJ2-7; 9 nucleotides match TRBD1. CDR1 is MNHEY and CDR2 is SVGAGI in the germline V gene. V lost 6 bases, J lost 1 base, and 4 bases stayed unmatched. CDR3 length: 14 residues.

The chain couples TRBV14 to TRBJ1-2; D ambiguous. Per the germline V gene, CDR1 is SGHDN and CDR2 is FVKESK. Trimming took 2 bases from V and 2 from J, leaving 6 bases between them. The CDR3 is 13 residues long. As DNA, the CDR3 is TGTGCCAGCAGCCAACTACCGAACTATGGCTACACCTTC. The encoded protein is CASSQLPNYGYTF. The whole variable domain, filled in from reference TRBV14 and TRBJ1-2, reads EAGVTQFPSHSVIEKGQTVTLRCDPISGHDNLYWYRRVMGKEIKFLLHFVKESKQDESGMPNNRFLAERTGGTYSTLKVQPAELEDSGVYFCASSQLPNYGYTFGSGTRLTVV.

The chain employs TRBV27 and TRBJ1-4, with TRBD1 as a possible D gene (5 bases). V was cut by 6 bases and J by 5 bases, with 16 bases left in between. The germline CDR1 and CDR2 sequences are MNHEY and SMNVEV (reference sequence). CDR3 length: 15 amino acids. In DNA, the CDR3 is TGTGCCAGCAGCTTAGGGACTCATGGAAATGAAAAACTGTTTTTT. Protein product: CASSLGTHGNEKLFF. The entire variable domain, with the rest obtained from reference TRBV27 and TRBJ1-4, is as follows: EAQVTQNPRYLITVTGKKLTVTCSQNMNHEYMSWYRQDPGLGLRQIYYSMNVEVTDKGDVPEGYKVSRKEKRNFPLILESPSPNQTSLYFCASSLGTHGNEKLFFGSGTQLSVL.